The clone carrying this T cell receptor (beta chain) was picked up a small number of times. CDR1 is SEHNR, CDR2 FQNEAQ, per germline (reference sequence). CDR3 length: 16 amino acids. Trimming pared 7 bases from V and 2 bases from J, leaving 19 bases between. From the reads, TCRdb called clonotypes with MiXCR, one entry per CDR3 protein. This repertoire shows roughly 630,000 distinct CDR3 sequences, around 24% found once; its top ten account for 7.5% to 9%. This record belongs to a study of T cell repertoires in cytomegalovirus infection. This TCR derives from a human donor in good health (CMV status not recorded). Some clones in this sample may be carry-over from other donors' samples. Input material: CD8+ T cells from PBMCs. The genes are TRBV7-9 and TRBJ2-3, with D possibly matching TRBD1 (5 bases). For the CDR3, the DNA is TGTGCCAGCACCTTTTCTCCCGACAGTATCACAGATACGCAGTATTTT. Translation: CASTFSPDSITDTQYF.